Each of the 29 T cell receptor beta chains below was sequenced from the same sample in a study of post-analysis software for immune sequencing data. The antigens of these receptors remain unknown. Presence of unique molecular identifiers characterized the TCR beta cDNA libraries. In TCRdb, the PCR reads were re-called with MiXCR into one record per CDR3 protein. The sample lists about 460,000 distinct CDR3 sequences, under 55% occurring once. Broader study findings: Comparison of patients with controls showed five TRBV segments more frequent in patients, TRBV5-6, TRBV5-1 and TRBV20-1 among them.

Source material: blood. The receptors derive from a girl under 18 with multiple sclerosis.

This clonotype was counted at least ten times. The chain uses TRBV6-5 and TRBJ2-5; 7 positions agree with TRBD1. Germline V gene lookup returns CDR1 MNHEY and CDR2 SVGAGI. The V segment lost 0 bases and the J segment 2 bases; nucleotides outside the gene matches: 0. This CDR3 contains 14 residues. DNA for the CDR3: TGTGCCAGCAGTTACTCCAGGGGGCAAGAGACCCAGTACTTC. Its translation: CASSYSRGQETQYF.

This chain joins TRBV7-9 and TRBJ1-2; a weak D match, TRBD1 (5 bases). The CDR3 runs to 14 residues. Germline values: CDR1 SEHNR, CDR2 FQNEAQ (reference sequence). V was cut by 5 bases and J by 3 bases, with 13 bases left in between. The CDR3 nucleotides read TGTGCCAGCAGCCCCCGAACAGGATACTATGGCTACACCTTC. Its protein product is CASSPRTGYYGYTF. Using reference TRBV7-9 and TRBJ1-2 for the parts outside the CDR3, the full variable domain is DTGVSQNPRHKITKRGQNVTFRCDPISEHNRLYWYRQTLGQGPEFLTYFQNEAQLEKSRLLSDRFSAERPKGSFSTLEIQRTEQGDSAMYLCASSPRTGYYGYTFGSGTRLTVV.

This chain links TRBV7-9 with TRBJ1-4, with 9 bases that match TRBD1. Germline assignment: CDR1 SEHNR and CDR2 FQNEAQ (reference sequence). J was trimmed by 2 bases and V by 2 bases; bases with no gene match: 9. CDR3 length: 18 amino acids. The CDR3 loop reads CASSLPLGQGSTNEKLFF. CDR3 nucleotides: TGTGCCAGCAGCTTACCTCTCGGACAGGGGTCGACTAATGAAAAACTGTTTTTT.

This clonotype has more than one count but fewer than ten. V and J are TRBV28 and TRBJ1-2; no reliable D call. Germline loops: CDR1 MDHEN, CDR2 SYDVKM. V lost 4 bases, J lost 4 bases, and 13 bases lay in between. The CDR3 is 14 amino acids. CDR3 sequence reads: CASSSRSAPYGYTF. The CDR3 DNA reads as TGTGCCAGCAGTTCCCGGTCAGCCCCCTATGGCTACACCTTC.

The gene calls are TRBV28 and TRBJ1-1, with TRBD1 as a possible D gene (5 bases). V was clipped by 2 bases and J by 6 bases, with 10 bases between them. The germline gives CDR1 MDHEN, CDR2 SYDVKM. This CDR3 region has 13 residues. CDR3 residues: CASSLRDFAEAFF. The DNA of the CDR3 is TGTGCCAGCAGTTTACGGGACTTCGCTGAAGCTTTCTTT.

The rearrangement joins TRBV18 to TRBJ2-7; TRBD2 aligns across 13 bases. Germline V gene lookup returns CDR1 KGHSH and CDR2 LQKENI. The CDR3 sequence is 18 residues long. V trimming: 5 bases; J trimming: 7 bases; junction bases outside the gene matches: 17. For the CDR3, the DNA is TGTGCCAGCTCAAGCAACGCCGGGACTAGCGGGACCTACAATGAGCAGTACTTC. This translates into CASSSNAGTSGTYNEQYF.

The J gene is TRBJ2-4, the V gene TRBV7-3; 8 bases agree with TRBD2. The CDR3 loop spans 20 amino acids. CDR1 is SGHTA and CDR2 is FQGTGA in the germline V gene. The junction had 16 bases not matched to a gene; V was cut back by 3 bases and J by 0 bases. CDR3 DNA sequence: TGTGCCAGCAGCTTCCGACACGGGAGGGCCGAGCGTTTAGCCAAAAACATTCAGTACTTC. Its translation: CASSFRHGRAERLAKNIQYF.

The sample holds a few counts of this clonotype. The chain combines TRBV7-2 with TRBJ2-5; TRBD2 matches at 11 bases. There are 17 residues in the CDR3. CDR1 is SGHTA and CDR2 is FQGNSA in the germline V gene. V was pared by 6 bases and J by 1 base, with 10 bases of the junction left unmatched. CDR3 residues: CASRPVSGRAGQETQYF. Here the CDR3 DNA reads TGTGCCAGCAGGCCTGTTAGCGGGAGGGCGGGCCAAGAGACCCAGTACTTC.

The chain employs TRBV20-1 and TRBJ2-1; perhaps TRBD1 as D (5 bases). Trimming shortened V by 0 bases and J by 2 bases, and 14 bases separated the two germline ends. CDR1 is DFQATT, CDR2 SNEGSKA, per germline (reference sequence). The CDR3 runs 16 residues. Written as DNA, the CDR3 is TGCAGTGCTAGAGATGGGCAGGGATCTCCCTACAATGAGCAGTTCTTC. Translating it yields CSARDGQGSPYNEQFF.

The chain carries TRBV3-1 and TRBJ2-3; TRBD2 matches 10 bases. CDR1 is LGHDT and CDR2 is YNNKEL in the germline V gene (reference sequence). The CDR3 covers 20 residues. V shed 1 base and J 2 bases; nucleotides not matched to a gene: 15. The CDR3, as DNA: TGTGCCAGCAGCCAAGTTCTTGGTCTAGCGGGAGCTAGATTCACAGATACGCAGTATTTT. It is translated as CASSQVLGLAGARFTDTQYF.

J is TRBJ2-4 and V is TRBV4-1, with D tentatively TRBD2 (7 bases). TRBJ2-5 matches the DNA end more closely, so the J call is doubtful. The CDR3 runs 16 residues. The germline V gene encodes CDR1 MGHRA and CDR2 YSYEKL. The CDR3 region has the DNA TGCGCCAGCAGCCAAGCTAAGGGAGGGGGGACGGAGACCCAGTACTTC. Its translation: CASSQAKGGGTETQYF.

This chain links TRBV5-1 with TRBJ2-1; no firm D call. The CDR3 runs 15 residues. V dropped 0 bases and J dropped 6 bases, with 13 bases sitting between them. From germline, CDR1 is SGHRS and CDR2 YFSETQ. Here the CDR3 DNA reads TGCGCCAGCAGCTTGGGGATGGCTGTACGCAATGAGCAGTTCTTC. Translating gives CASSLGMAVRNEQFF. The full variable domain, its missing parts supplied by reference TRBV5-1 and TRBJ2-1, is KAGVTQTPRYLIKTRGQQVTLSCSPISGHRSVSWYQQTPGQGLQFLFEYFSETQRNKGNFPGRFSGRQFSNSRSEMNVSTLELGDSALYLCASSLGMAVRNEQFFGPGTRLTVL.

This rearrangement joins TRBV5-6 to TRBJ1-2; D is unclear. The CDR3 has 14 amino acids. CDR1 and CDR2 from the germline V gene are SGHDT and YYEEEE. V was clipped by 3 bases and J by 4 bases, with 13 bases between them. In DNA, the CDR3 is TGTGCCAGCAGCTCGATTTCAGCCAGCTATGGCTACACCTTC. This translates into CASSSISASYGYTF. The whole variable domain, remainder taken from reference TRBV5-6 and TRBJ1-2, is DAGVTQSPTHLIKTRGQQVTLRCSPKSGHDTVSWYQQALGQGPQFIFQYYEEEERQRGNFPDRFSGHQFPNYSSELNVNALLLGDSALYLCASSSISASYGYTFGSGTRLTVV.

This clonotype was detected a few times. The chain uses TRBV12-3 or TRBV12-4 and TRBJ2-1; TRBD2 matches 9 bases. V was pared by 7 bases and J by 9 bases, with 13 bases of the junction left unmatched. CDR3 length equals 15 residues. CDR3 sequence (DNA): TGTGCCAGCACATCCGGGAGTAGCGGGAGCGGTGAGCAGTTCTTC. Amino acids: CASTSGSSGSGEQFF.

Only a few counts were recorded for this clonotype. V and J are TRBV20-1 and TRBJ2-5; D not resolved. In germline, CDR1 is DFQATT, CDR2 SNEGSKA (reference sequence). V shed 3 bases and J shed 2 bases, with 7 bases lying between them. This CDR3 contains 12 residues. The CDR3 spells CSASALQETQYF. CDR3 coding DNA: TGCAGTGCTAGTGCACTTCAAGAGACCCAGTACTTC.

This clonotype was counted between two and nine times. This sequence joins TRBV12-3 or TRBV12-4 and TRBJ2-5; possibly TRBD1 for D (5 bases). The J call is in doubt because the DNA end fits TRBJ2-7 better. CDR3 length: 12 residues. Written as DNA, the CDR3 is TGTGCCAGCAGTTGGCAGGGCTACGAGCAGTACTTC. It codes for CASSWQGYEQYF.

This clonotype occurred a few times. The gene calls are TRBV20-1 and TRBJ2-7, with D possibly being TRBD2 (6 bases). V was cut by 5 bases and J by 10 bases, with 30 bases left in between. CDR1 is DFQATT and CDR2 is SNEGSKA in the germline V gene (reference sequence). The CDR3 spans 16 residues. This CDR3 reads CSASTDSLAPEVPQYF. The CDR3 DNA is TGCAGTGCTTCCACTGACTCTCTAGCGCCGGAGGTACCACAGTACTTC.

This chain links TRBV28 with TRBJ2-7; 7 positions agree with TRBD1. V lost 3 bases and J lost 2; bases outside the gene matches: 4. Per germline, CDR1 MDHEN and CDR2 SYDVKM. The length of the CDR3 is 14 residues. The chain's CDR3 is CASSLTGLTYEQYF. DNA for the CDR3: TGTGCCAGCAGTTTGACAGGGTTGACCTACGAGCAGTACTTC. Full variable domain (missing parts from reference TRBV28 and TRBJ2-7): DVKVTQSSRYLVKRTGEKVFLECVQDMDHENMFWYRQDPGLGLRLIYFSYDVKMKEKGDIPEGYSVSREKKERFSLILESASTNQTSMYLCASSLTGLTYEQYFGPGTRLTVT.

The rearrangement joins TRBV21-1 to TRBJ1-6; the table's D gene call, TRBD1, was not cross checked with the DNA. TRBV21-1 is a pseudogene segment. This CDR3 comprises 17 residues. The chain's CDR3 is CASSKSLAGGENSPLHF. In DNA, the CDR3 is TGTGCCAGCAGCAAGAGTTTAGCAGGGGGGGAAAATTCACCCCTCCACTTT.

The gene calls are TRBV12-3 or TRBV12-4 and TRBJ2-7; D ambiguous. The CDR3 length is 13 residues. Deletions cut 6 bases from V and 2 bases from J, with 11 bases between. CDR3: CASSLTYPYEQYF. CDR3 DNA: TGTGCCAGCAGCCTTACTTATCCCTACGAGCAGTACTTC.

The rearrangement links TRBV28 to TRBJ2-5; 8 positions agree with TRBD1. V was pared by 5 bases and J by 5 bases, with 10 bases of the junction left unmatched. Germline CDR1 and CDR2: MDHEN and SYDVKM. This CDR3 spans 15 amino acids. The CDR3 here is CASSHTGTGYETQYF. CDR3 sequence (DNA): TGTGCCAGCAGTCACACCGGGACAGGTTACGAGACCCAGTACTTC. Together with reference TRBV28 and TRBJ2-5, the CDR3 gives the full variable domain: DVKVTQSSRYLVKRTGEKVFLECVQDMDHENMFWYRQDPGLGLRLIYFSYDVKMKEKGDIPEGYSVSREKKERFSLILESASTNQTSMYLCASSHTGTGYETQYFGPGTRLLVL.

The rearrangement joins TRBV5-6 to TRBJ2-5; D possibly corresponds to TRBD2 (5 bases). The DNA end is a closer match to TRBJ2-7, so the J assignment may be wrong. Per the germline V gene, CDR1 is SGHDT and CDR2 is YYEEEE. This CDR3 spans 15 amino acids. Here the CDR3 reads CASSLAGVPSYEQYF. The CDR3 nucleotides read TGTGCCAGCAGCTTGGCCGGGGTCCCCTCCTACGAGCAGTACTTC.

Only a few counts were recorded for this clonotype. The rearrangement links TRBV28 to TRBJ1-2; D is perhaps TRBD1 (5 bases). Trimming stripped 2 bases from V and 5 bases from J, with 9 bases between. Germline V gene sequence: CDR1 MDHEN, CDR2 SYDVKM. The CDR3 loop spans 13 amino acids. CDR3 amino acids: CASSLRQTYGYTF. The CDR3 nucleotides read TGTGCCAGCAGTTTAAGACAGACTTATGGCTACACCTTC.

This clonotype was counted only a few times. The chain links TRBV12-3 or TRBV12-4 to TRBJ1-2; 7 nucleotides agree with TRBD1. The J segment lost 5 bases and the V segment lost 5 bases, leaving 14 bases of the junction unmatched. The CDR3 is 16 amino acids. The CDR3 region is CASSESGQKRGYGYTF. The CDR3 region has the DNA TGTGCCAGCAGTGAGTCGGGACAGAAGAGAGGTTATGGCTACACCTTC.

This chain joins TRBV29-1 and TRBJ2-3, with D possibly being TRBD2 (5 bases). Germline assignment: CDR1 SQVTM and CDR2 ANQGSEA. Trimming left V 6 bases short and J 4 bases short, with 11 bases between. CDR3 length equals 12 residues. CDR3 in amino acids: CSVVEGADTQYF. Written as DNA, the CDR3 is TGCAGCGTGGTCGAGGGAGCAGATACGCAGTATTTT.

The chain couples TRBV3-1 to TRBJ1-5; D is ambiguous. CDR3 length: 16 amino acids. V was pared by 0 bases and J by 1 base, with 10 bases between. Germline V lookup: CDR1 LGHDT, CDR2 YNNKEL (reference sequence). CDR3 DNA: TGTGCCAGCAGCCAAGATCCGTTGGGGAGCAATCAGCCCCAGCATTTT. It translates to CASSQDPLGSNQPQHF.

This clonotype was seen a few times. V and J are TRBV12-3 or TRBV12-4 and TRBJ2-5; D perhaps matches TRBD1 (5 bases). V was cut by 5 bases and J by 0 bases, with 16 bases left in between. This CDR3 contains 16 residues. In DNA form, the CDR3 reads TGTGCCAGCAGTCGTGTAGGGGTTGGTTACCAAGAGACCCAGTACTTC. Translated: CASSRVGVGYQETQYF.

The rearrangement links TRBV20-1 to TRBJ1-2; D might be TRBD1 (6 bases). V dropped 5 bases and J dropped 8 bases, with 18 bases sitting between them. The CDR3 covers 13 residues. Per the germline V gene, CDR1 is DFQATT and CDR2 is SNEGSKA (reference sequence). The CDR3 here is CSAGGGESPGYTF. CDR3 in DNA: TGCAGTGCTGGGGGCGGGGAATCGCCGGGCTACACCTTC.

This clonotype was counted only a few times. The V and J genes are TRBV25-1 and TRBJ2-1; 7 nucleotides match TRBD2. From germline, CDR1 is MGHDK and CDR2 SYGVNS. This CDR3 is built from 13 residues. V lost 6 bases and J lost 7; bases outside the gene matches: 6. DNA for the CDR3: TGTGCCAGCAGCTTCGCGGGAGTTAATGAGCAGTTCTTC. Translated, it gives CASSFAGVNEQFF. The full variable domain, in which reference TRBV25-1 and TRBJ2-1 provide the parts outside the CDR3, is EADIYQTPRYLVIGTGKKITLECSQTMGHDKMYWYQQDPGMELHLIHYSYGVNSTEKGDLSSESTVSRIRTEHFPLTLESARPSHTSQYLCASSFAGVNEQFFGPGTRLTVL.